The entry below describes one TCR beta chain. Its target is unknown. In TCRdb, the reads were re-called with MiXCR into one record per CDR3 protein. The sample consists of 370,000 or so distinct CDR3 sequences, roughly 34% of them appearing once. The sample is drawn from a study of T cell repertoires in cytomegalovirus infection. V was pared by 2 bases and J by 2 bases, with 8 bases of the junction left unmatched. The CDR3 is made up of 17 amino acids. Germline V gene data show CDR1 as MNHEY and CDR2 as SVGEGT. V usage is TRBV6-2 or TRBV6-3 and J usage is TRBJ2-1, with TRBD2 identical over 8 bases. Here the sequenced sample was cultured PBMCs, taken from culture after CMV antigen stimulation. The source of this sequence is a human donor in good health (CMV status not recorded). Some clones in this sample may be carry-over from other donors' samples. The CDR3 bases are TGTGCCAGCAGTTACCCGGCGGGAGGAAGTGCCTACAATGAGCAGTTCTTC. Protein sequence: CASSYPAGGSAYNEQFF.